This is a list of T cell receptor beta chains from one sample in a study of Graves' ophthalmopathy and Graves' hyperthyroidism. TCRdb redid the calling of the multiplex PCR reads with MiXCR, one entry per CDR3 protein. The sample has around 660,000 distinct CDR3 sequences, approximately 39% seen once; the top ten hold about 3.3%. The sample consisted of peripheral blood. The receptor set was obtained from an adult man with Graves' ophthalmopathy. Each CDR3 is given with its conserved first and last residue. D genes are given only for firm matches. Clone size, where shown, is once, few, many, or a class for clones that have expanded.

d_gene: TRBD1; j_gene: TRBJ2-7; abundance: once; v_gene: TRBV10-2; CDR3nt: TGCGCCACTCCCGGGACAGGGGGGGGCGAGCAGTACTTC; CDR3aa: CATPGTGGGEQYF
d_gene: NA; j_gene: TRBJ2-5; abundance: NA; v_gene: TRBV19; CDR3nt: TGTGCCAGTAGTTTAACAGGGACCCGGACGGAGACCCAGTACTTC; CDR3aa: CASSLTGTRTETQYF
d_gene: NA; j_gene: TRBJ1-1; abundance: many; v_gene: TRBV2; CDR3nt: TGTGCCAGGATTGCCCGGAACACTGAAGCTTTCTTT; CDR3aa: CARIARNTEAFF
d_gene: NA; j_gene: TRBJ2-1; abundance: NA; v_gene: TRBV20-1; CDR3nt: TGCAGTGCAGAGGCCGGAGTTGAGCAGTTCTTC; CDR3aa: CSAEAGVEQFF
d_gene: TRBD1; j_gene: TRBJ2-5; abundance: many; v_gene: TRBV11-2; CDR3nt: TGTGCCAGCAGCTTATTTAGGGGGCAACAAGAGACCCAGTACTTC; CDR3aa: CASSLFRGQQETQYF
d_gene: TRBD1; j_gene: TRBJ2-7; abundance: NA; v_gene: TRBV7-9; CDR3nt: TGTGCCAGCAGCCGTACAGGGGGATTCCACTCCGACGAGCAGTACTTC; CDR3aa: CASSRTGGFHSDEQYF
d_gene: NA; j_gene: TRBJ2-5; abundance: NA; v_gene: TRBV10-3; CDR3nt: TGTGCCATCAGTGAGCTTCAAGAGATCCAGTACTTC; CDR3aa: CAISELQEIQYF
d_gene: NA; j_gene: TRBJ2-7; abundance: few; v_gene: TRBV25-1; CDR3nt: TGTGCCAGCAACTTAAAAGTGACCGAGCAGTACTTC; CDR3aa: CASNLKVTEQYF
d_gene: TRBD1; j_gene: TRBJ2-1; abundance: NA; v_gene: TRBV24-1; CDR3nt: TGTGCCACCAGTGATTCGCGACAGGGTAACAATGAGCAGTTCTTC; CDR3aa: CATSDSRQGNNEQFF
d_gene: TRBD1; j_gene: TRBJ1-2; abundance: many; v_gene: TRBV10-2; CDR3nt: TGCGCCAGCAGTGAGCGACAGGGTTTTCACTATGGCTACACCTTC; CDR3aa: CASSERQGFHYGYTF